The 9 T cell receptor beta chains reported below all come from one sample, sequenced in a study of cytomegalovirus exposure and HLA in healthy donors. Both 60 Vbeta primers and 13 Jbeta primers went into the PCR. TCRdb's table, derived via immunoSEQ multiplex PCR, lists solely in-frame clones and lacks some. The sample yields more than 200,000 clones, around 76% seen once. Sequencing input: PBMCs. The source is a middle-aged man in good health and CMV-seropositive.

V usage is TRBV9 and J usage is TRBJ2-3; 12 nucleotides line up with TRBD2. V was pared by 3 bases and J by 5 bases, with 7 bases of the junction left unmatched. Germline V gene sequence: CDR1 SGDLS, CDR2 YYNGEE. The CDR3 has 16 residues. The CDR3 loop is CASSEGTSGFIDTQYF. Here the CDR3 DNA reads TGTGCCAGCAGCGAGGGGACTAGCGGGTTTATAGATACGCAGTATTTT.

A single count supports this clone. The gene calls are TRBV6-1 and TRBJ2-7; 10 positions agree with TRBD1. The germline V gene has CDR1 MNHNS and CDR2 SASEGT. The CDR3 contains 15 residues. V shed 3 bases, J shed 2 bases, and the junction held 4 bases outside the gene matches. CDR3 in amino acids: CASSEGGTGAYEQYF. The CDR3 DNA is TGTGCCAGCAGTGAGGGTGGGACAGGGGCCTACGAGCAGTACTTC.

The V gene is TRBV6-5, the J gene TRBJ1-1, with 8 bases fitting TRBD1. Germline CDR1 reads MNHEY; CDR2 reads SVGAGI. The CDR3 contains 16 residues. V dropped 0 bases and J dropped 5; count of bases not matched to a gene: 8. The chain's CDR3 is CASSYSAGGVGTEAFF. Here the CDR3 DNA reads TGTGCCAGCAGTTACTCGGCAGGGGGCGTAGGGACTGAAGCTTTCTTT.

This chain connects TRBV6-6 to TRBJ2-3, with D uncertain. V was cut by 5 bases and J by 0 bases, with 12 bases left in between. The CDR3 contains 15 residues. Looked up from germline, CDR1 is MNHNY and CDR2 is SVGAGI (reference sequence). The CDR3 loop is CASSPIAASTDTQYF. The CDR3 nucleotides are TGTGCCAGCAGTCCAATAGCAGCTAGCACAGATACGCAGTATTTT.

This clone was detected only a few times. The chain joins TRBV5-4 to TRBJ2-2, with D maybe TRBD1 (5 bases). Germline-derived CDR1 and CDR2 are SGHNT and YYREEE (reference sequence). V was cut by 4 bases and J by 0 bases, with 16 bases left in between. The CDR3 covers 17 residues. The chain's CDR3 is CASSPVGRGANTGELFF. CDR3 sequence (DNA): TGTGCCAGCAGCCCGGTTGGTAGGGGCGCGAACACCGGGGAGCTGTTTTTT.

This sequence joins TRBV4-2 and TRBJ2-1; 9 bases are a match to TRBD1. J was trimmed by 6 bases and V by 3 bases; bases with no gene match: 6. CDR1 LGHNA and CDR2 YNFKEQ come from the germline V gene. The CDR3 length is 15 residues. CDR3 DNA: TGTGCCAGCAGCCAGTCGGGACAGGGCCTCAATGAGCAGTTCTTC. Translated, it gives CASSQSGQGLNEQFF.

A word on this clone: A read error is likely, as this CDR3 ends without the conserved phenylalanine or tryptophan. The chain uses TRBV4-1 and TRBJ1-1, with 7 positions matching TRBD1. After removal of 2 bases from V and 4 bases from J, the junction contained 7 bases not matched to a gene. The CDR3 runs to 15 residues. The germline gives CDR1 MGHRA, CDR2 YSYEKL. CDR3 in DNA: TGCGCCAGCAGCCAAACGGGGACAGCCGGCACTGAAGCTTTCCTT. This encodes CASSQTGTAGTEAFL.

V gene TRBV7-2 combines with J gene TRBJ2-6; D gene uncertain. Germline V gene data show CDR1 as SGHTA and CDR2 as FQGNSA. V was trimmed by 4 bases and J by 4 bases, leaving 8 bases between them. The CDR3 is 14 residues long. The DNA for the CDR3 is TGTGCCAGCAGCTCGTGGAGAGGGGCCAACGTCCTGACTTTC. This gives the protein CASSSWRGANVLTF.

The gene calls are TRBV2 and TRBJ1-3; 10 nucleotides align to TRBD1. The CDR3 extends over 15 amino acids. V lost 3 bases and J lost 2; bases outside the gene matches: 1. Germline V lookup: CDR1 SNHLY, CDR2 FYNNEI. The CDR3 region is CASSETGGAGNTIYF. CDR3 nucleotides: TGTGCCAGCAGTGAGACAGGGGGCGCTGGAAACACCATATATTTT.